Listed below are T cell receptor beta chains from one sample, sequenced in a study of shared clonotypes between healthy human individuals. The assay was immunoSEQ multiplex PCR, and TCRdb's table has in-frame clones only and misses some. The sample lists around 690,000 clones; around 90% were seen once. The sequenced material came from memory CD8+ T cells from PBMCs. These receptors were obtained from a man between 18 and 35 years old in good health. Some clones in this sample may be carry-over from other donors' samples. The conserved cysteine and the conserved F or W are not part of the CDR3 here.

v_call | cdr3_aa
TRBV19 | ASTVTGTSYNEQF
TRBV10-3 | AISARLEGAGNTIY
TRBV6-6 | ASSYKRTSGDNEQF
TRBV7-2 | ASSWGISPYNEQF
TRBV6-5 | ASTPGAGAPLEQY
TRBV30 | AWSPRTYNEQF
TRBV5-1 | ASSPLGGEGDYEQY
TRBV6-5 | ASSYSDNTEAF
TRBV10-3 | AISGGGRAHEQY
TRBV9 | ASSRDRNEETQY
TRBV19 | ASSIEAGGYYEQY
TRBV7-9 | ASSIPARSDTQY
TRBV25-1 | ASSNPGGWGTGELF
TRBV5-1 | ASSFRPGNEQF
TRBV11-2 | ASREGVGRASYEQY
TRBV27 | ASSYLAGEGPADTQY
TRBV7-9 | ASSPGPEAYNEQF
TRBV30 | AWSVWGYEQY
TRBV4-1 | ASSQVLRTGGGGTQY
TRBV27 | ASSLIGQPQH
TRBV6-1 | ASSGQGALDYGYT